This record covers a single TCR beta chain. The antigen remains unidentified. This specimen belongs to a study of cytomegalovirus exposure and HLA in healthy donors. Whole-study context: Within an early data release were 85 million or so unique TCRs drawn from HLA-typed donors.

The CDR3 totals 18 residues. Losses at the gene ends were 5 bases for V and 0 bases for J; bases not matched to a gene: 9. CDR1 and CDR2 (germline): MNHEY, SMNVEV (reference sequence). General study points: For TCR beta chains, V- and J-gene trimming was later linked to a missense DCLRE1C variant.

PCR used 60 Vbeta primers and 13 Jbeta primers. Data came from immunoSEQ multiplex PCR; TCRdb stores just in-frame clones and leaves some out. The sample has about 160,000 clones; approximately 71% are singletons. The TCR originated in a male donor in good health and CMV-seronegative. Sequencing was carried out using PBMCs. V gene TRBV27 combines with J gene TRBJ2-3; the match to TRBD2 covers 12 bases. In nucleotides, the CDR3 is TGTGCCAGCAGTAGAAGACTAGCGGGAGCCGCCAGCACAGATACGCAGTATTTT. Translation: CASSRRLAGAASTDTQYF.